This T cell receptor beta chain was documented in a study of blood T cell repertoires in COVID-19. Study-wide context: Sources were T cells, B-cell-depleted T cells, or PBMCs; the material itself was cDNA or gDNA.

Germline assignment: CDR1 SGHVS and CDR2 FQNEAQ. CDR3 length: 14 amino acids. V lost 1 base, J lost 5 bases, and 11 bases lay in between. As processed by the authors: Reference gene primer amplification yielded estimated nucleated cell counts. TCRdb keeps only in-frame clones here, not all; method: immunoSEQ multiplex PCR. V and J calls and clone size are as listed in that table; D and trimming were resolved from the DNA. In the table there are about 130,000 clones, almost 85% of which are singletons. Sequencing was done on a sample of peripheral blood. The J gene is TRBJ2-5, the V gene TRBV7-8; weak D call: TRBD1 (6 bases). The sequence was obtained from a human donor in a cohort sampled during active COVID-19. This CDR3 reads CASSLVQGMETQYF. The CDR3 DNA reads as TGTGCCAGCAGCTTAGTCCAGGGGATGGAGACCCAGTACTTC. Variable domain in full (rest from reference TRBV7-8 and TRBJ2-5): GAGVSQSPRYKVAKRGQDVALRCDPISGHVSLFWYQQALGQGPEFLTYFQNEAQLDKSGLPSDRFFAERPEGSVSTLKIQRTQQEDSAVYLCASSLVQGMETQYFGPGTRLLVL.